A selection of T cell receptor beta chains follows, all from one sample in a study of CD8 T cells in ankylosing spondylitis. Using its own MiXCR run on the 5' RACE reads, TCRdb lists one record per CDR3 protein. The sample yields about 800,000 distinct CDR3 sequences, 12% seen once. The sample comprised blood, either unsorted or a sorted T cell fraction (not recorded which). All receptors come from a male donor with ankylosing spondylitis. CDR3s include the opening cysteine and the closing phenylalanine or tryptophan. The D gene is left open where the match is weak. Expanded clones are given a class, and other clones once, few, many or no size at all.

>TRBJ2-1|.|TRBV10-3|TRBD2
CAISGWAGVVSYNEQFF
TGTGCCATCAGTGGGTGGGCGGGAGTAGTTTCCTACAATGAGCAGTTCTTC
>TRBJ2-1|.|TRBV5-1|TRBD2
CASSLVAGVRNEQFF
TGCGCCAGCAGCTTGGTAGCGGGGGTTCGCAATGAGCAGTTCTTC
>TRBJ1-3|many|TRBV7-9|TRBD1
CASSPGQGGNGNTIYF
TGTGCCAGCAGCCCGGGACAGGGTGGAAATGGAAACACCATATATTTT
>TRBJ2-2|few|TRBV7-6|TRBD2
CASSRSLAGGTGELFF
TGTGCCAGCAGCCGATCCTTAGCGGGAGGTACCGGGGAGCTGTTTTTT
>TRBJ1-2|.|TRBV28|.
CASNPRRVINYGYTF
TGTGCCAGCAATCCCCGCCGGGTGATTAACTATGGCTACACCTTC
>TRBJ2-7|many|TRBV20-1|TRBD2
CSARDHRRSGGVSEQYF
TGCAGTGCTAGAGATCATAGGCGTAGCGGGGGGGTTTCCGAGCAGTACTTC
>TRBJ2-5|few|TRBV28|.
CASSLLQLETQYF
TGTGCCAGCAGTTTATTACAGCTAGAGACCCAGTACTTC
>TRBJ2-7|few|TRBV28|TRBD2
CASSPSSGFTYEQYF
TGTGCCAGCAGTCCCTCTAGCGGGTTCACCTACGAGCAGTACTTC
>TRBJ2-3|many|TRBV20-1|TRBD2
CSAAGGPEDTQYF
TGCAGCGCAGCGGGAGGGCCGGAAGATACGCAGTATTTT
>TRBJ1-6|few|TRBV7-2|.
CASSLVALLRSPLHF
TGTGCCAGCAGCTTAGTGGCCCTGCTCCGTTCACCCCTCCACTTT
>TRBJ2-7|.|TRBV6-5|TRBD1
CASSRRQGEQYF
TGTGCCAGCAGTCGTCGACAGGGAGAGCAGTACTTC
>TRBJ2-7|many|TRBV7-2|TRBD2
CASSFRTSYEQYF
TGTGCCAGCAGCTTCCGGACTAGCTACGAGCAGTACTTC
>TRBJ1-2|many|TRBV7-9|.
CASSSSLTDGYTF
TGTGCCAGCAGCTCGTCGTTGACCGATGGCTACACCTTC
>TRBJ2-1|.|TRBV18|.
CASSEGAAEQFF
TGTGCCAGCTCGGAGGGAGCGGCTGAGCAGTTCTTC
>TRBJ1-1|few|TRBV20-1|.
CSARSGVSFSEAFF
TGCAGTGCTAGATCCGGGGTTTCTTTTTCTGAAGCTTTCTTT
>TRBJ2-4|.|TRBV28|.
CASSSSGDIQYF
TGTGCCAGCAGTTCTTCCGGCGACATTCAGTACTTC
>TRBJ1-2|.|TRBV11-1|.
CASSLYQGYGYTF
TGTGCCAGCAGCTTATACCAGGGCTATGGCTACACCTTC
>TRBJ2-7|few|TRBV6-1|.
CASSPTGIPSF
TGTGCCAGCAGCCCAACGGGAATACCATCCTTC
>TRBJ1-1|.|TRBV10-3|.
CAISDRGSAEAFF
TGTGCCATCAGTGATCGCGGGTCTGCTGAAGCTTTCTTT
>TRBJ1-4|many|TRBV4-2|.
CASSQDPQTANEKLFF
TGTGCCAGCAGCCAAGATCCGCAGACGGCAAATGAAAAACTGTTTTTT
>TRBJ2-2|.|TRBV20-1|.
CSARGVGDTGELFF
TGCAGTGCTAGAGGAGTGGGGGACACCGGGGAGCTGTTTTTT
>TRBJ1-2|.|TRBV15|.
CATSGGAGRSNYGYTF
TGTGCCACCAGCGGGGGGGCAGGCCGATCTAACTATGGCTACACCTTC
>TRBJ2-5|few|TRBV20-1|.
CSARDQSGRLGTQYF
TGCAGTGCTAGAGATCAATCCGGGCGGTTAGGCACCCAGTACTTC
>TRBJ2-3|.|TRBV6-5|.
CASSYMSTDTQYF
TGTGCCAGCAGTTATATGAGCACAGATACGCAGTATTTT
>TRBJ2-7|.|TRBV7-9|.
CASSLGRSAHEQYF
TGTGCCAGCAGCTTAGGACGGAGTGCCCACGAGCAGTACTTC
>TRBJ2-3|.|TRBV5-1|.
CASSVIGTDTQYF
TGCGCCAGCAGCGTTATAGGCACAGATACGCAGTATTTT
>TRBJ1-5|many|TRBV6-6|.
CASSWEDQPQHF
TGTGCCAGCAGTTGGGAAGATCAGCCCCAGCATTTT
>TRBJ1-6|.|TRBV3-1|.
CASNPTYNSPLHF
TGTGCCAGCAACCCCACCTATAATTCACCCCTCCACTTT
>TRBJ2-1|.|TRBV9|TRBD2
CASSASSGGANEQFF
TGTGCCAGCAGCGCATCTAGCGGGGGGGCCAATGAGCAGTTCTTC
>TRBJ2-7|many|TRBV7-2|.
CASSLDRPGYYEQYF
TGTGCCAGCAGCCTAGACAGGCCCGGCTACTACGAGCAGTACTTC
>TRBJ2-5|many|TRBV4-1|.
CASSQGGDGETQYF
TGCGCCAGCAGCCAAGGAGGGGATGGAGAGACCCAGTACTTC
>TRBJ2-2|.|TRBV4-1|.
CASNPRTGNTGELFF
TGCGCCAGCAACCCAAGGACGGGTAACACCGGGGAGCTGTTTTTT
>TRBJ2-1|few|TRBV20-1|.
CSARHLDGISSYNEQFF
TGCAGTGCTAGGCATCTCGATGGGATCAGCTCCTACAATGAGCAGTTCTTC
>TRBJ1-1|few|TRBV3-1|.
CASNRAHGTEAFF
TGTGCCAGCAACCGGGCCCACGGAACTGAAGCTTTCTTT
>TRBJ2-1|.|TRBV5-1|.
CASRGPGHNNEQFF
TGCGCCAGCAGGGGCCCGGGACATAACAATGAGCAGTTCTTC
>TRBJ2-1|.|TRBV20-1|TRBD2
CSAILAGGPGEQFF
TGCAGTGCTATACTAGCGGGAGGGCCGGGTGAGCAGTTCTTC
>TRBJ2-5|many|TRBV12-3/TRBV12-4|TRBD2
CASSISGGRTQYF
TGTGCCAGCAGTATAAGCGGGGGCCGGACCCAGTACTTC
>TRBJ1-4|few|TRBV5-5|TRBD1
CASSSDRVREKLFF
TGTGCCAGCAGCTCGGACAGGGTTCGCGAAAAACTGTTTTTT
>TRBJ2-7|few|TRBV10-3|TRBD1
CAISDGQGNEQYF
TGTGCCATCAGTGACGGACAGGGGAACGAGCAGTACTTC
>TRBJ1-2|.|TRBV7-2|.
CASSLELGYGYTF
TGTGCCAGCAGCTTAGAACTCGGGTATGGCTACACCTTC
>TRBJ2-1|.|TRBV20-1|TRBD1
CSARTGGQDEQFF
TGCAGTGCTCGGACAGGGGGTCAGGATGAGCAGTTCTTC
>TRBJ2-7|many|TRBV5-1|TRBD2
CASSYLLAGGYEQYF
TGCGCCAGCAGCTACCTCCTAGCGGGAGGGTATGAGCAGTACTTC
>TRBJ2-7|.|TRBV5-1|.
CASSLLGPSSYEQYF
TGCGCCAGCAGCTTATTAGGCCCGAGCTCCTACGAGCAGTACTTC
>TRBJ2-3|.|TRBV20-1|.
CSAPSGRTSTDTQYF
TGCAGTGCCCCGTCCGGACGAACTAGCACAGATACGCAGTATTTT
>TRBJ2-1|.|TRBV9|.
CASSPRSFTYNEQFF
TGTGCCAGCAGCCCACGTTCCTTTACCTACAATGAGCAGTTCTTC
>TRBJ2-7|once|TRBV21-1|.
CASSKGPWRLYEQYF
TGTGCCAGCAGCAAAGGTCCCTGGAGACTCTACGAGCAGTACTTC